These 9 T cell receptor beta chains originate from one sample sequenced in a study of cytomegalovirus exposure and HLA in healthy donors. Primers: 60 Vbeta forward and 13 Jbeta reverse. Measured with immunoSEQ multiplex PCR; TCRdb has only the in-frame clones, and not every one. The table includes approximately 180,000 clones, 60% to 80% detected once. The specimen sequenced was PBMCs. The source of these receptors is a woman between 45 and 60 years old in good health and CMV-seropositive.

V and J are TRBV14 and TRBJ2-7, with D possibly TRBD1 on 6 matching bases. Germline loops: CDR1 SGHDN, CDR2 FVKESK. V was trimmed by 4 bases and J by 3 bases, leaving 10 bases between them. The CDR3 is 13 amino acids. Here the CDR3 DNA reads TGTGCCAGCAGCCTCCGCAGGGGCTACGAGCAGTACTTC. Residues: CASSLRRGYEQYF.

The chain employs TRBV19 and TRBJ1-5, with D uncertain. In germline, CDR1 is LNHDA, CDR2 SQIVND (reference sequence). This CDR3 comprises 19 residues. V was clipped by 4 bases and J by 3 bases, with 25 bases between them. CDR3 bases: TGTGCCAGTAGTACCTCCCCCGTTGGTGCTGGGCCTTTCAATCAGCCCCAGCATTTT. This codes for CASSTSPVGAGPFNQPQHF. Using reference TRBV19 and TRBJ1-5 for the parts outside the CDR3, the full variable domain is DGGITQSPKYLFRKEGQNVTLSCEQNLNHDAMYWYRQDPGQGLRLIYYSQIVNDFQKGDIAEGYSVSREKKESFPLTVTSAQKNPTAFYLCASSTSPVGAGPFNQPQHFGDGTRLSIL.

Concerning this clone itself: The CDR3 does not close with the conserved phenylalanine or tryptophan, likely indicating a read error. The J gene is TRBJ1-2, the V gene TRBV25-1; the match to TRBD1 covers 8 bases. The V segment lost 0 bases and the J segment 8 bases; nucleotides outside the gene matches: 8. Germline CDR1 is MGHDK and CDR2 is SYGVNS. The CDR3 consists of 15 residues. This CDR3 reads CASSEYKGAGGGYTL. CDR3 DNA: TGTGCCAGCAGTGAATATAAAGGGGCAGGGGGCGGCTACACCCTC.

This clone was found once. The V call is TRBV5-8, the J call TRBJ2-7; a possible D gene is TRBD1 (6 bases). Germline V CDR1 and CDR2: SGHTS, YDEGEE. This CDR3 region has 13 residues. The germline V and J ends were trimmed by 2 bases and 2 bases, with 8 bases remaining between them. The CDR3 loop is CASSFRTAYEQYF. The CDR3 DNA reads TGTGCCAGCAGCTTTCGGACAGCCTACGAGCAGTACTTC.

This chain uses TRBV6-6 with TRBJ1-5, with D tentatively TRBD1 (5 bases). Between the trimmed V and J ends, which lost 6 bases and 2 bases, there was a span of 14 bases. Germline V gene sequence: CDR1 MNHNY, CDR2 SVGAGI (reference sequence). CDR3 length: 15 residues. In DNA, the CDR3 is TGTGCCAGCAGAAAGTCAGGGTCGGGCAATCAGCCCCAGCATTTT. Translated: CASRKSGSGNQPQHF.

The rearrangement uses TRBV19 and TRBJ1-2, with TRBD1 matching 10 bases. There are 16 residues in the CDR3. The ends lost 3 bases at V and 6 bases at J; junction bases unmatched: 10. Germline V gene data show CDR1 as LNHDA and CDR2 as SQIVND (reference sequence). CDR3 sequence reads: CASSMGQGWFLDGYTF. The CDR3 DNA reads TGTGCCAGTAGTATGGGACAGGGGTGGTTTTTGGATGGCTACACCTTC.

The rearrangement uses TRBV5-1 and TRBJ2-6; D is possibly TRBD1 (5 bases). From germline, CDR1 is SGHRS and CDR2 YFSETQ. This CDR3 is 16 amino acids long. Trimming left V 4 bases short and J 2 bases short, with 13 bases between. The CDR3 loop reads CASSLSQGTGANVLTF. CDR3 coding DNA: TGCGCCAGCAGCCTCTCTCAGGGAACTGGGGCCAACGTCCTGACTTTC. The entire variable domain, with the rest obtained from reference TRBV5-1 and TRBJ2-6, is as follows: KAGVTQTPRYLIKTRGQQVTLSCSPISGHRSVSWYQQTPGQGLQFLFEYFSETQRNKGNFPGRFSGRQFSNSRSEMNVSTLELGDSALYLCASSLSQGTGANVLTFGAGSRLTVL.

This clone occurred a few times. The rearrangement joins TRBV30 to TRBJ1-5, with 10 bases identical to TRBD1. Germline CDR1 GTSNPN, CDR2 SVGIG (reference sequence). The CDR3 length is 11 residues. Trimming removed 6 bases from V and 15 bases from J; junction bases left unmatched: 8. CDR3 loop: CACLTGGVPHF. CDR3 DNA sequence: TGTGCCTGTTTGACAGGGGGCGTACCGCATTTT.

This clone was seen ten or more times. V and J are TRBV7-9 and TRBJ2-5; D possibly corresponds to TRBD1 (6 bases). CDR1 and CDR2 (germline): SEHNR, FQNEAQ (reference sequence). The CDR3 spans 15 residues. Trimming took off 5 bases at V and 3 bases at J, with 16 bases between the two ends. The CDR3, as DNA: TGTGCCAGCAGCCAATTTGGACAGACGAAAGAGACCCAGTACTTC. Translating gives CASSQFGQTKETQYF.